These T cell receptor beta chains were read from a single sample in a study of shared clonotypes between healthy human individuals. Measured with immunoSEQ multiplex PCR; TCRdb has only the in-frame clones, and not every one. The repertoire holds approximately 2,200,000 clones, with 85% to 95% as singletons. The specimen sequenced was naive CD8+ T cells from PBMCs. The receptors shown here come from a man between 18 and 35 years old in good health. Some clones in this sample may be carry-over from other donors' samples. CDR3s include the opening cysteine and the closing phenylalanine or tryptophan. The D gene is left open where the match is weak. Clone sizes are given selectively: once, few, many, or a class where the clone is expanded.

J: TRBJ2-1; D: NA; V: TRBV11-3; size: NA; CDR3: CASSLDSAGEAPYNEQFF; DNA: TGTGCCAGCAGCTTAGATTCTGCCGGCGAGGCTCCATACAATGAGCAGTTCTTC
J: TRBJ2-7; D: TRBD2; V: TRBV5-1; size: NA; CDR3: CASRAQAGGPYEQYF; DNA: TGCGCCAGCAGAGCCCAAGCGGGAGGGCCCTACGAGCAGTACTTC
J: TRBJ1-5; D: TRBD1; V: TRBV7-6; size: few; CDR3: CASSLGGDRRNQPQHF; DNA: TGTGCCAGCAGCTTAGGCGGGGACAGGAGGAATCAGCCCCAGCATTTT
J: TRBJ2-3; D: TRBD2; V: TRBV28; size: NA; CDR3: CASSRRTSSVDTQYF; DNA: TGTGCCAGCAGTAGGAGGACTAGCTCGGTGGATACGCAGTATTTT
J: TRBJ1-3; D: TRBD1; V: TRBV5-1; size: NA; CDR3: CASSLAGTGIDTIYF; DNA: TGCGCCAGCAGCTTGGCGGGGACAGGGATAGACACCATATATTTT
J: TRBJ2-2; D: TRBD1; V: TRBV27; size: NA; CDR3: CASSFVRGPTGELFF; DNA: TGTGCCAGCAGTTTTGTCAGGGGGCCCACCGGGGAGCTGTTTTTT
J: TRBJ1-1; D: NA; V: TRBV19; size: NA; CDR3: CASSMDRQSPEAFF; DNA: TGTGCCAGTAGTATGGATCGGCAATCCCCTGAAGCTTTCTTT
J: TRBJ2-3; D: TRBD1; V: TRBV7-9; size: NA; CDR3: CASSPGAGGADTQYF; DNA: TGTGCCAGCAGCCCCGGGGCAGGGGGCGCAGATACGCAGTATTTT
J: TRBJ1-1; D: TRBD1; V: TRBV9; size: NA; CDR3: CASSAKGGTGEAFF; DNA: TGTGCCAGCAGCGCCAAAGGGGGGACAGGCGAAGCTTTCTTT
J: TRBJ2-5; D: NA; V: TRBV2; size: NA; CDR3: CASSDSENRGRETQYF; DNA: TGTGCCAGCAGTGATTCCGAGAACCGAGGGCGGGAGACCCAGTACTTC
J: TRBJ2-3; D: NA; V: TRBV6-1; size: NA; CDR3: CASSELALPSDTQYF; DNA: TGTGCCAGCAGTGAATTGGCCCTACCCTCAGATACGCAGTATTTT
J: TRBJ1-2; D: NA; V: TRBV19; size: NA; CDR3: CASSARRGSAANYGYTF; DNA: TGTGCCAGTAGTGCCCGACGGGGGTCAGCGGCTAACTATGGCTACACCTTC
J: TRBJ2-3; D: NA; V: TRBV27; size: NA; CDR3: CASSFIRTTGTDTQYF; DNA: TGTGCCAGCAGTTTTATCAGGACAACGGGGACAGATACGCAGTATTTT
J: TRBJ2-1; D: NA; V: TRBV27; size: once; CDR3: CASSFFSNEQFF; DNA: TGTGCCAGCAGTTTTTTTAGCAATGAGCAGTTCTTC
J: TRBJ2-1; D: TRBD1; V: TRBV28; size: NA; CDR3: CASGDSYNEQFF; DNA: TGTGCCAGCGGGGACAGCTACAATGAGCAGTTCTTC
J: TRBJ2-3; D: NA; V: TRBV27; size: NA; CDR3: CANSFGFSDTQYF; DNA: TGTGCCAACAGTTTCGGTTTCTCAGATACGCAGTATTTT
J: TRBJ2-7; D: TRBD2; V: TRBV27; size: NA; CDR3: CASRWRELSYEQYF; DNA: TGTGCCAGCAGGTGGCGGGAGCTCTCCTACGAGCAGTACTTC
J: TRBJ2-3; D: NA; V: TRBV28; size: NA; CDR3: CASSLISEGSADTQYF; DNA: TGTGCCAGCAGTTTAATTTCGGAGGGGTCCGCAGATACGCAGTATTTT
J: TRBJ1-5; D: NA; V: TRBV15; size: NA; CDR3: CATSRDRTGSNQPQHF; DNA: TGTGCCACCAGCAGAGATCGAACAGGGAGCAATCAGCCCCAGCATTTT
J: TRBJ1-5; D: NA; V: TRBV7-9; size: NA; CDR3: CASSLAEGENQPQHF; DNA: TGTGCCAGCAGCTTAGCGGAAGGGGAGAATCAGCCCCAGCATTTT
J: TRBJ2-7; D: NA; V: TRBV6-1; size: NA; CDR3: CASSPITSDYEQYF; DNA: TGTGCCAGCAGTCCAATCACTTCGGACTACGAGCAGTACTTC
J: TRBJ2-1; D: TRBD2; V: TRBV27; size: NA; CDR3: CASSPLAGGWNEQFF; DNA: TGTGCCAGCAGCCCCCTAGCGGGAGGTTGGAATGAGCAGTTCTTC
J: TRBJ2-1; D: NA; V: TRBV27; size: NA; CDR3: CASSFMVRYNEQFF; DNA: TGTGCCAGCAGTTTTATGGTGCGGTACAATGAGCAGTTCTTC
J: TRBJ1-5; D: NA; V: TRBV5-6; size: NA; CDR3: CASSLGPTGPQHF; DNA: TGTGCCAGCAGCCTCGGACCCACCGGGCCCCAGCATTTT
J: TRBJ2-2; D: NA; V: TRBV16; size: NA; CDR3: CASSQFSGDTGELFF; DNA: TGTGCCAGCAGCCAATTTTCAGGGGACACCGGGGAGCTGTTTTTT
J: TRBJ2-5; D: NA; V: TRBV5-4; size: NA; CDR3: CASSLFVETQYF; DNA: TGTGCCAGCAGCTTGTTCGTGGAGACCCAGTACTTC
J: TRBJ1-5; D: TRBD1; V: TRBV2; size: NA; CDR3: CASSDRGGKGNQPQHF; DNA: TGTGCCAGCAGTGACAGGGGGGGTAAGGGCAATCAGCCCCAGCATTTT
J: TRBJ2-7; D: TRBD2; V: TRBV9; size: NA; CDR3: CASSRGTSGAYEQYF; DNA: TGTGCCAGCAGCAGAGGAACTAGCGGAGCCTACGAGCAGTACTTC
J: TRBJ2-1; D: TRBD2; V: TRBV5-5; size: NA; CDR3: CASSLSASGPLGNEQFF; DNA: TGTGCCAGCAGCTTGTCGGCTAGCGGGCCGCTCGGCAATGAGCAGTTCTTC
J: TRBJ2-1; D: NA; V: TRBV4-3; size: NA; CDR3: CASSQVGGGNEQFF; DNA: TGCGCCAGCAGCCAAGTGGGAGGGGGTAATGAGCAGTTCTTC
J: TRBJ2-2; D: NA; V: TRBV27; size: NA; CDR3: CASRWGTGELFF; DNA: TGTGCCAGCAGGTGGGGCACCGGGGAGCTGTTTTTT
J: TRBJ1-5; D: TRBD1; V: TRBV19; size: NA; CDR3: CASNWGTDNQPQHF; DNA: TGTGCCAGTAATTGGGGGACAGACAATCAGCCCCAGCATTTT
J: TRBJ2-1; D: TRBD1; V: TRBV29-1; size: NA; CDR3: CSVEFGTGGNEQFF; DNA: TGCAGCGTTGAATTCGGGACAGGGGGCAATGAGCAGTTCTTC
J: TRBJ2-1; D: NA; V: TRBV11-2; size: NA; CDR3: CASSLSRVSYNEQFF; DNA: TGTGCCAGCAGCTTAAGTAGAGTCTCCTACAATGAGCAGTTCTTC
J: TRBJ1-1; D: NA; V: TRBV28; size: few; CDR3: CASSPRTEAFF; DNA: TGTGCCAGCAGTCCCCGGACTGAAGCTTTCTTT
J: TRBJ2-5; D: NA; V: TRBV4-3; size: NA; CDR3: CASSQAGERLETQYF; DNA: TGCGCCAGCAGCCAAGCGGGAGAGAGATTGGAGACCCAGTACTTC
J: TRBJ1-3; D: NA; V: TRBV7-9; size: NA; CDR3: CASEGYSGNTIYF; DNA: TGTGCCAGCGAGGGGTACTCTGGAAACACCATATATTTT
J: TRBJ1-2; D: TRBD1; V: TRBV6-5; size: NA; CDR3: CASTLTGADGYTF; DNA: TGTGCCAGCACCTTGACAGGGGCGGATGGCTACACCTTC
J: TRBJ2-5; D: NA; V: TRBV7-6; size: NA; CDR3: CASSLVDSSPQETQYF; DNA: TGTGCCAGCAGCTTAGTAGACTCCTCACCCCAAGAGACCCAGTACTTC
J: TRBJ1-5; D: NA; V: TRBV6-1; size: NA; CDR3: CASSEDPGLNQPQHF; DNA: TGTGCCAGCAGTGAAGATCCAGGGCTCAATCAGCCCCAGCATTTT
J: TRBJ2-6; D: TRBD1; V: TRBV2; size: NA; CDR3: CAIGRGPGANVLTF; DNA: TGTGCCATCGGCAGGGGGCCTGGGGCCAACGTCCTGACTTTC
J: TRBJ1-1; D: NA; V: TRBV19; size: NA; CDR3: CASSIGQRLGYTEAFF; DNA: TGTGCCAGTAGTATAGGCCAACGGCTGGGGTACACTGAAGCTTTCTTT
J: TRBJ2-5; D: NA; V: TRBV5-8; size: NA; CDR3: CASSPGQTDQETQYF; DNA: TGTGCCAGCAGCCCCGGACAGACCGATCAAGAGACCCAGTACTTC
J: TRBJ1-2; D: NA; V: TRBV7-2; size: NA; CDR3: CASSFETVQVDYGYTF; DNA: TGTGCCAGCAGCTTCGAGACGGTCCAGGTCGACTATGGCTACACCTTC
J: TRBJ2-1; D: NA; V: TRBV27; size: NA; CDR3: CASSLRVGFEQFF; DNA: TGTGCCAGCAGTTTAAGGGTAGGGTTTGAGCAGTTCTTC
J: TRBJ2-3; D: TRBD1; V: TRBV7-9; size: NA; CDR3: CASSFDREGLWDTQYF; DNA: TGTGCCAGCAGCTTTGACAGGGAAGGATTGTGGGATACGCAGTATTTT
J: TRBJ1-4; D: NA; V: TRBV4-1; size: few; CDR3: CASSLPDSGYEKLFF; DNA: TGCGCCAGCAGCCTACCGGACAGTGGGTATGAAAAACTGTTTTTT
J: TRBJ2-1; D: TRBD2; V: TRBV19; size: NA; CDR3: CASSRLAGLNEQFF; DNA: TGTGCCAGTTCCCGGCTAGCGGGGCTCAATGAGCAGTTCTTC
J: TRBJ2-1; D: TRBD2; V: TRBV19; size: NA; CDR3: CASSIALAGGNEQFF; DNA: TGTGCCAGTAGTATAGCCCTAGCGGGAGGCAATGAGCAGTTCTTC
J: TRBJ2-1; D: TRBD2; V: TRBV10-2; size: NA; CDR3: CASSAASGRAKNEQFF; DNA: TGCGCCAGCAGTGCGGCTAGCGGGAGGGCCAAGAATGAGCAGTTCTTC
J: TRBJ1-2; D: NA; V: TRBV5-1; size: NA; CDR3: CASSPGRQFYGYTF; DNA: TGCGCCAGCAGCCCGGGGAGACAGTTCTATGGCTACACCTTC
J: TRBJ2-3; D: TRBD1; V: TRBV9; size: once; CDR3: CASSVAPSGTGVTDTQYF; DNA: TGTGCCAGCAGCGTAGCCCCCTCGGGGACAGGGGTAACAGATACGCAGTATTTT
J: TRBJ2-3; D: NA; V: TRBV15; size: NA; CDR3: CATSREPGVTDTQYF; DNA: TGTGCCACCAGCAGAGAACCGGGAGTGACAGATACGCAGTATTTT
J: TRBJ2-5; D: TRBD1; V: TRBV4-1; size: NA; CDR3: CASSQFPRQDRGRETQYF; DNA: TGCGCCAGCAGCCAATTCCCGAGGCAGGACAGGGGGCGAGAGACCCAGTACTTC
J: TRBJ1-1; D: NA; V: TRBV7-8; size: NA; CDR3: CASSLNRVGTEAFF; DNA: TGTGCCAGCAGCTTAAATAGGGTGGGCACTGAAGCTTTCTTT
J: TRBJ2-1; D: NA; V: TRBV10-1; size: NA; CDR3: CASSELGNEQFF; DNA: TGCGCCAGCAGTGAGTTGGGGAATGAGCAGTTCTTC
J: TRBJ1-1; D: NA; V: TRBV4-3; size: few; CDR3: CASSQRGSYEAFF; DNA: TGCGCCAGCAGCCAACGGGGGTCGTATGAAGCTTTCTTT
J: TRBJ1-4; D: TRBD1; V: TRBV2; size: few; CDR3: CASTGGTGTGEKLFF; DNA: TGTGCCAGCACTGGGGGGACAGGGACGGGTGAAAAACTGTTTTTT